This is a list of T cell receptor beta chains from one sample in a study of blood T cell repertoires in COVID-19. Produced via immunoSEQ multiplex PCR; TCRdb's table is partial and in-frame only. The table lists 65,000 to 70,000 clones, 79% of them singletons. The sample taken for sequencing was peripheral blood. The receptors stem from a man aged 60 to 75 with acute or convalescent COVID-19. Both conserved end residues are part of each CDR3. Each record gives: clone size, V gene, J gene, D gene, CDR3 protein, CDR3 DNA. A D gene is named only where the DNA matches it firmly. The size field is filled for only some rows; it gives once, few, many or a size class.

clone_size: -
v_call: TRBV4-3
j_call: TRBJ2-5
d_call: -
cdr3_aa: CASSQDFTSLETQYF
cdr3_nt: TGCGCCAGCAGCCAAGATTTCACTAGCTTAGAGACCCAGTACTTC

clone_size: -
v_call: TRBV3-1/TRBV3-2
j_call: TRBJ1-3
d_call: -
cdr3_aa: CASSPTANSGNTIYF
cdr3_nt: TGTGCCAGCAGCCCGACAGCTAACTCTGGAAACACCATATATTTT

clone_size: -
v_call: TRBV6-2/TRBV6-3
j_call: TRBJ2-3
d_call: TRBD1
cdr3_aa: CASGPRGQGIDTQYF
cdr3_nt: TGTGCCAGCGGCCCGCGGGGACAGGGAATAGATACGCAGTATTTT

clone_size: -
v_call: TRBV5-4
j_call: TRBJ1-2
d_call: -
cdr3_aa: CASSLTTANYGYTF
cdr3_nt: TGTGCCAGCAGCTTGACGACAGCCAACTATGGCTACACCTTC

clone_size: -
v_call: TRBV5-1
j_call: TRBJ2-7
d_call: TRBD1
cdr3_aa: CASSLIQGTSYEQYF
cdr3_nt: TGCGCCAGCAGCTTGATACAGGGGACCTCCTACGAGCAGTACTTC

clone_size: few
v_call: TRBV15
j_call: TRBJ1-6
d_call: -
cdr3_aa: CATSRDLSTGQSYNSPLHF
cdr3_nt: TGTGCCACCAGCAGAGATCTATCCACGGGACAATCCTATAATTCACCCCTCCACTTT

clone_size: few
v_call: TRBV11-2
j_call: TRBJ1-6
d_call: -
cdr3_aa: CASSLGPAGLQSPLHF
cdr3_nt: TGTGCCAGCAGCTTAGGGCCAGCGGGGTTGCAGTCACCCCTCCACTTT

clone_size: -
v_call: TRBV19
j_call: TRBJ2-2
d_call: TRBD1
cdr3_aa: CASSPGQGTPGELFF
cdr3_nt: TGTGCCAGTAGTCCGGGACAGGGGACACCCGGGGAGCTGTTTTTT

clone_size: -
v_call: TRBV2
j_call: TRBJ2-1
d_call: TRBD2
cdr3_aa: CASRAAGAYNEQFF
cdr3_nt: TGTGCCAGCCGAGCAGCGGGGGCCTACAATGAGCAGTTCTTC

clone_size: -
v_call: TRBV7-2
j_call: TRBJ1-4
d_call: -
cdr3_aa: CASRKTGLVEKLFF
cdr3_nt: TGTGCCAGCAGAAAAACAGGGTTGGTTGAAAAACTGTTTTTT

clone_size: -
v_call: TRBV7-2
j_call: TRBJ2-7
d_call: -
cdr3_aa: CASSLEVAVSSYEQYF
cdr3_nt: TGTGCCAGCAGCCTAGAGGTAGCGGTGAGCTCCTACGAGCAGTACTTC

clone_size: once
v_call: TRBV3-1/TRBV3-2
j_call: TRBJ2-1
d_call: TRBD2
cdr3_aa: CASSYSTLAGSHNEQFF
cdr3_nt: TGTGCCAGCAGCTATTCGACCTTAGCGGGGTCCCACAATGAGCAGTTCTTC

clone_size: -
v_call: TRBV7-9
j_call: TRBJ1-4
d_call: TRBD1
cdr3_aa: CASSIQGGNEKLFF
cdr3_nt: TGTGCCAGCAGCATACAGGGGGGTAATGAAAAACTGTTTTTT

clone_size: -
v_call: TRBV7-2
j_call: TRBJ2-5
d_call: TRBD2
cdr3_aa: CASSRLAGPETQYF
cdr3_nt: TGTGCCAGCAGCAGACTAGCGGGGCCAGAGACCCAGTACTTC

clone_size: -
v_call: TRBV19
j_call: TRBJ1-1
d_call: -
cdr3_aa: CASSRDGNTEAFF
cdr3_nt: TGTGCCAGTAGTAGAGACGGGAACACTGAAGCTTTCTTT

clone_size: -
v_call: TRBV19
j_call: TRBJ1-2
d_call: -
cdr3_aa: CASSMGRGAGGYTF
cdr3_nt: TGTGCCAGTAGTATGGGCCGGGGGGCGGGCGGCTACACCTTC

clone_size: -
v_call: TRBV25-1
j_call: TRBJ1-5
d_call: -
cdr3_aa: CASSDTKEDGRGQPQHF
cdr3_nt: TGTGCCAGCAGTGACACTAAAGAGGACGGGCGGGGTCAGCCCCAGCATTTT

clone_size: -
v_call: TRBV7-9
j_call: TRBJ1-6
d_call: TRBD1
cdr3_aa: CASSVMGQGAQSPLHF
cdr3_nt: TGTGCCAGCAGCGTCATGGGACAGGGAGCGCAATCACCCCTCCACTTT

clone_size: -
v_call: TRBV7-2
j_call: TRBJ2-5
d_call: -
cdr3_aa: CASSLKRDTGETQYF
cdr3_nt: TGTGCCAGCAGCTTAAAAAGGGACACGGGAGAGACCCAGTACTTC

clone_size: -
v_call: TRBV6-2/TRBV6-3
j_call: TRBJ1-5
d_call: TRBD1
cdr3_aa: CASSWRQGNQPQHF
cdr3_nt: TGTGCCAGCAGTTGGCGACAGGGAAATCAGCCCCAGCATTTT

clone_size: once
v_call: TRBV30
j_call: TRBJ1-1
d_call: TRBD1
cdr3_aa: CAWSVGQGATEAFF
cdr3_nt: TGTGCCTGGAGTGTAGGACAGGGGGCTACTGAAGCTTTCTTT

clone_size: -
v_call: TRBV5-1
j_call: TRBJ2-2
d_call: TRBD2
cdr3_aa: CASSWRDYANTGELFF
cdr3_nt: TGCGCCAGCAGCTGGCGGGACTACGCGAACACCGGGGAGCTGTTTTTT

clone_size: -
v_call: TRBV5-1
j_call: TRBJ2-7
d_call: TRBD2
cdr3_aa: CASRKGLAGSYEQYF
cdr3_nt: TGCGCCAGCAGGAAGGGACTAGCGGGGAGCTACGAGCAGTACTTC

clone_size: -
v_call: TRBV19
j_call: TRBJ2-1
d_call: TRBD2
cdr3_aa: CASSIWTSGVDEQFF
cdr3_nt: TGTGCCAGTAGTATTTGGACTAGCGGGGTGGATGAGCAGTTCTTC

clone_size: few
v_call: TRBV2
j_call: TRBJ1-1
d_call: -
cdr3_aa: CASSLTLSTTENTEAFF
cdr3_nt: TGTGCCAGCAGTCTAACCCTATCAACGACAGAGAACACTGAAGCTTTCTTT

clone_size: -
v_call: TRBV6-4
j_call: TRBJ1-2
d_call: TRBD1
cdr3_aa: CASSDRTGLGYTF
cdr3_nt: TGTGCCAGCAGTGACAGGACAGGGCTGGGCTACACCTTC

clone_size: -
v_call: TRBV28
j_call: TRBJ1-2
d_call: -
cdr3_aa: CASSLGGYGNYGYTF
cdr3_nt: TGTGCCAGCAGTTTAGGGGGGTATGGAAACTATGGCTACACCTTC

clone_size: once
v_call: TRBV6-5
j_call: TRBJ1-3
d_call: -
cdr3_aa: CASSYNRDSGNTIYF
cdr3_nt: TGTGCCAGCAGTTACAACAGGGACTCTGGAAACACCATATATTTT

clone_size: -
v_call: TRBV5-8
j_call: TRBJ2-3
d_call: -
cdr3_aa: CASSLPGGAGADTQYF
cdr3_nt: TGTGCCAGCAGCTTGCCGGGGGGCGCGGGCGCGGATACGCAGTATTTT

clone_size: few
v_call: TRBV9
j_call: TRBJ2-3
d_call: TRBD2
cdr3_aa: CASSVGASGGKDTQYF
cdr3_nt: TGTGCCAGCAGCGTAGGAGCTAGCGGGGGTAAAGATACGCAGTATTTT

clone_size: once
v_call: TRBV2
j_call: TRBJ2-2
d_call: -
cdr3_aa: CASRAGSPSPGELFF
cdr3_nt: TGTGCCAGCAGGGCCGGGAGCCCAAGCCCCGGGGAGCTGTTTTTT

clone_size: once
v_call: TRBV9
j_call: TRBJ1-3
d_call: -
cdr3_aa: CASSVVGGEAGNTIYF
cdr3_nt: TGTGCCAGCAGCGTAGTAGGCGGCGAGGCTGGAAACACCATATATTTT

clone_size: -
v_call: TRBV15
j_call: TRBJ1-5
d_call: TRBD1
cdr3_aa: CATSNFKDRGDQPQHF
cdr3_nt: TGTGCCACCAGCAACTTCAAGGACAGGGGTGATCAGCCCCAGCATTTT

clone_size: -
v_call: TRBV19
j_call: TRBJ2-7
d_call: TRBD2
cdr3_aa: CASSARTSGGLGYEQYF
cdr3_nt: TGTGCCAGTAGTGCGCGGACTAGCGGGGGACTCGGCTACGAGCAGTACTTC

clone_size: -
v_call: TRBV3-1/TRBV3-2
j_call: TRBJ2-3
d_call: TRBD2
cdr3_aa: CASSQDLLLAGGSTDTQYF
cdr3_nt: TGTGCCAGCAGCCAAGACCTCTTACTAGCGGGGGGCAGCACAGATACGCAGTATTTT